These T cell receptor beta chains were read from a single sample in a study of T cell clones after liver transplantation. The table came from immunoSEQ multiplex PCR; TCRdb's copy has only in-frame clones and leaves some out. The profile shows about 76,000 clones, 70% to 90% of them singletons. Sequenced material: CD4+ T cells from blood, taken at the 22-month timepoint. These receptor sequences come from a human patient who received a liver transplant. The graft donor may have contributed some T cells. CDR3s include the opening cysteine and the closing phenylalanine or tryptophan. A D gene is named only where the DNA matches it firmly. Rows may omit the clone size; those that give it use once, few, many or a size class.

J gene | V gene | clone size | D gene | CDR3 DNA | CDR3 protein
TRBJ2-1 | TRBV11-2 | NA | NA | TGTGCCAGCAGCATGACTACCTCCAATGAGCAGTTCTTC | CASSMTTSNEQFF
TRBJ2-3 | TRBV5-6 | NA | NA | TGTGCCAGCAGCCCCGTAGGGGGATCTTTCACAGATACGCAGTATTTT | CASSPVGGSFTDTQYF
TRBJ1-5 | TRBV15 | NA | NA | TGTGCCACCAGCAGAGATCCGGGGGGGTCTCAGCCCCAGCATTTT | CATSRDPGGSQPQHF
TRBJ2-5 | TRBV5-1 | NA | NA | TGCGCCAGCAGCTTTGACCCCGAGAGCGGAACTGTGGAGACCCAGTACTTC | CASSFDPESGTVETQYF
TRBJ2-7 | TRBV9 | NA | TRBD2 | TGTGCCAGCAGCGCCATAGCGGGAGGACCCGAGGAGCAGTACTTC | CASSAIAGGPEEQYF
TRBJ2-3 | TRBV7-3 | NA | NA | TGTGCCAGCAGCCTACGGGCCTCCTCGACAGGAGATACGCAGTATTTT | CASSLRASSTGDTQYF
TRBJ2-4 | TRBV27 | NA | NA | TGTGCCAGCAGCTCAGGGGTCAAAAACATTCAGTACTTC | CASSSGVKNIQYF
TRBJ2-2 | TRBV9 | NA | TRBD2 | TGTGCCAGCAGCGTAGCTTTCCTAGCGGGAGGAGGCGGGGAGCTGTTTTTT | CASSVAFLAGGGGELFF
TRBJ1-2 | TRBV5-4 | NA | TRBD1 | TGTGCCAGCAGCTCTATACAGGGGGCCGACGGCTACACCTTC | CASSSIQGADGYTF
TRBJ2-7 | TRBV7-2 | NA | NA | TGTGCCAGCAGCTTAGTAGGAGGCTACGAGCAGTACTTC | CASSLVGGYEQYF
TRBJ1-3 | TRBV5-1 | NA | NA | TGCGCCAGCAGCTTGGCCGGGCCCAGCTCTGGAAACACCATATATTTT | CASSLAGPSSGNTIYF
TRBJ1-2 | TRBV19 | NA | NA | TGTGCCAGTAGGACGGGGAGGGCAGATCAACATTATGGCTACACCTTC | CASRTGRADQHYGYTF
TRBJ2-2 | TRBV7-8 | NA | TRBD1 | TGTGCCAGCAGCTCCCGGACAGGCCCCACCGGGGAGCTGTTTTTT | CASSSRTGPTGELFF
TRBJ2-3 | TRBV9 | NA | TRBD2 | TGTGCCAGCAGCGTAGCGGCGGGAGGATCGGATACGCAGTATTTT | CASSVAAGGSDTQYF
TRBJ2-3 | TRBV7-2 | NA | TRBD1 | TGTGCCAGCAGCTCGTACAGGGGGCACGATACGCAGTATTTT | CASSSYRGHDTQYF
TRBJ2-1 | TRBV7-8 | few | NA | TGTGCCAGCAGCTTGGATGTTGACAGGCGGAACAATGAGCAGTTCTTC | CASSLDVDRRNNEQFF
TRBJ1-5 | TRBV4-3 | NA | NA | TGCGCCAGCAGCCAAGATTTTAATCAGCCCCAGCATTTT | CASSQDFNQPQHF
TRBJ2-7 | TRBV6-5 | NA | TRBD2 | TGTGCCAGCAGTTTAGGGACTAGCGGGGGATACGAGCAGTACTTC | CASSLGTSGGYEQYF
TRBJ2-2 | TRBV25-1 | NA | NA | TGTGCCAGCAGTGGGGTTTTTGGGGGTACGAACACCGGGGAGCTGTTTTTT | CASSGVFGGTNTGELFF
TRBJ2-1 | TRBV5-1 | NA | TRBD1 | TGCGCCAGCAGTTGGGACAGCAGGAATGAGCAGTTCTTC | CASSWDSRNEQFF
TRBJ2-7 | TRBV7-7 | NA | NA | TGTGCTAGCAAACCGTACCCCGTGGGGCAGTACGAGCAGTACTTC | CASKPYPVGQYEQYF
TRBJ1-5 | TRBV15 | once | NA | TGTGCCACCAGCAGGGACATCTATAGCAATCAGCCCCAGCATTTT | CATSRDIYSNQPQHF
TRBJ1-5 | TRBV19 | NA | TRBD1 | TGTGCCAGTAGCTCGATTACAGGGGACAATCAGCCCCAGCATTTT | CASSSITGDNQPQHF
TRBJ2-1 | TRBV9 | NA | NA | TGTGCCAGCAGCGTAGCCCTCTACAATGAGCAGTTCTTC | CASSVALYNEQFF
TRBJ2-7 | TRBV10-3 | NA | NA | TGTGCCATCAGTGAGTCCATCTACGAGCAGTACTTC | CAISESIYEQYF
TRBJ2-5 | TRBV5-1 | NA | NA | TGCGCCAGCAGCTTAAAGGTCGGGGACCCTGTGGCCCAGTACTTC | CASSLKVGDPVAQYF
TRBJ2-7 | TRBV5-4 | NA | TRBD2 | TGTGCCAGCAGCTCCGTAGCGGGGGGTTGGGCCTACGAGCAGTACTTC | CASSSVAGGWAYEQYF
TRBJ2-3 | TRBV5-5 | NA | TRBD2 | TGTGCCAGCAGTCCCGGGACTAGCGAGCAGGCAGATACGCAGTATTTT | CASSPGTSEQADTQYF
TRBJ2-5 | TRBV4-2 | NA | TRBD1 | TGTGCCAGCAGCGCTTCCAACAGGGGTGAGACCCAGTACTTC | CASSASNRGETQYF
TRBJ2-1 | TRBV7-3 | NA | NA | TGTGCCAGCAGCCCCATAGCAGGCAATGAGCAGTTCTTC | CASSPIAGNEQFF
TRBJ1-1 | TRBV5-1 | medium-sized | NA | TGCGCCAGCAGCCTGACAGGAAGTCGGGGTTTCACTGAAGCTTTCTTT | CASSLTGSRGFTEAFF